Listed here are 8 T cell receptor beta chains from one sample, sequenced in a study of metastatic and nonmetastatic thyroid tumors. Thyroid surgery was preceded by no treatment in any patient. TCRdb re-clonotyped the PCR reads through MiXCR. The repertoire holds under 95,000 clones, with 10% to 15% as singletons. The sample consisted of blood. These receptors were obtained from a female donor with papillary thyroid cancer or a benign thyroid nodule (not recorded which). Some clones in this sample may be carry-over from other donors' samples.

The V call is TRBV28, the J call TRBJ1-1, with 8 bases aligning to TRBD1. Trimming at V came to 2 bases and at J to 0 bases, leaving 2 bases not matched to a gene. Germline CDR1 reads MDHEN; CDR2 reads SYDVKM. The CDR3 consists of 15 residues. The CDR3 region has the DNA TGTGCCAGCAGTTTAGGGGACAGGCTGAACACTGAAGCTTTCTTT. Translated, it gives CASSLGDRLNTEAFF.

In the case of this clone: The junction shows a germline mismatch at one end, possibly a read error. Other DNA sequences in this specimen translate into the identical CDR3. This chain connects TRBV30 to TRBJ1-2; no firm D call. Germline V lookup: CDR1 GTSNPN, CDR2 SVGIG (reference sequence). The CDR3 contains 12 residues. This chain's CDR3 is CAWISVNYGYTF. CDR3 bases: TGCGCCTGGATCTCGGTGAACTATGGATACACCTTC.

V gene TRBV20-1 combines with J gene TRBJ2-1; D might be TRBD1 (6 bases). The CDR3 runs 18 residues. Trimming shortened V by 1 base and J by 4 bases, and 23 bases separated the two germline ends. The V gene's germline CDR1 is DFQATT and CDR2 SNEGSKA (reference sequence). The CDR3 DNA reads as TGCAGTGCTAGAGTGGGAGAGGGCACCCTCCAGGGGTACAATGAGCAGTTCTTC. Its protein is CSARVGEGTLQGYNEQFF.

In this sample, this clone turned up many times. This chain joins TRBV20-1 and TRBJ2-7; D not resolved. The CDR3 is 12 amino acids. With 1 base removed from V and 9 bases from J, the gap between germline ends came to 13 bases. Germline V lookup: CDR1 DFQATT, CDR2 SNEGSKA (reference sequence). Here the CDR3 DNA reads TGCAGTGCTAGAGTCGGGCGCGAAGGGCAGTACTTC. Its protein is CSARVGREGQYF.

This clone occurred many times. J is TRBJ2-5 and V is TRBV4-3, with D possibly TRBD2 on 7 matching bases. V lost 5 bases, J lost 3 bases, and 22 bases lay in between. The CDR3 totals 17 residues. The V gene's germline CDR1 is LGHNA and CDR2 YSLEER. The CDR3 region has the DNA TGCGCCAGCAGCTTCAACCCTCGAGGAGGGGGGGAAGAGACCCAGTACTTC. This encodes CASSFNPRGGGEETQYF.

The chain has TRBV20-1 and TRBJ2-4, with 9 bases lining up with TRBD1. J gave up 13 bases and V 1 base, and 8 bases lay outside the gene matches. The CDR3 runs to 13 residues. Germline V lookup: CDR1 DFQATT, CDR2 SNEGSKA (reference sequence). As DNA, the CDR3 is TGCAGTGCTAGAGTCCCCCTTGGGACAGGGCAGTACTTC. Protein product: CSARVPLGTGQYF.

This clone was seen a handful of times. A much more abundant neighbour one base away suggests this may be a read error. The J gene is TRBJ2-3, the V gene TRBV15; tentatively, D is TRBD1 or TRBD2 (5 bases each). Germline loops: CDR1 LNHNV, CDR2 YYDKDF (reference sequence). The CDR3 runs to 15 residues. The DNA for the CDR3 is TGTGTCACCAGCAGAGAGCCGAGGGGTACAGATACGCAGTATTTT. This encodes CVTSREPRGTDTQYF.

This clone has a count of ten or more. The chain carries TRBV7-2 and TRBJ2-7, with TRBD1 identical over 8 bases. The V and J ends lost 2 bases and 2 bases, in that order; junction bases with no gene match: 2. Germline loops: CDR1 SGHTA, CDR2 FQGNSA. The CDR3 is 14 residues long. CDR3 loop: CASSLTGGAYEQYF. The DNA for the CDR3 is TGTGCCAGCAGCTTAACAGGGGGTGCCTACGAGCAGTACTTC.